Below are 24 T cell receptor beta chains sequenced from a single sample in a study of Graves' ophthalmopathy and Graves' hyperthyroidism. Amplifying from RNA transcripts, the study obtained TCR beta CDR3 regions. Amplification began with first-round RT-PCR using HTBI primers, then second-round multiplex PCR was performed. TCRdb re-called the multiplex PCR reads with MiXCR, one entry per CDR3 protein. Here the sample spans about 400,000 distinct CDR3 sequences, 15% to 20% being singletons. The sample comprised peripheral blood. These receptors all come from a young woman with Graves' ophthalmopathy.

This clonotype was seen repeatedly, ten times or more. This may stem from a read error, because a much larger clone lies one nucleotide away. J is TRBJ2-3 and V is TRBV14; no clear D gene. With 3 bases removed from V and 2 bases from J, the gap between germline ends came to 0 bases. Germline V lookup: CDR1 SGHDN, CDR2 FVKESK. There are 11 residues in the CDR3. In nucleotides, the CDR3 is TGTGCCAGCAGCCACACAGATACGCAGTATTTT. Translation: CASSHTDTQYF. The full variable domain, rest sourced from reference TRBV14 and TRBJ2-3, is EAGVTQFPSHSVIEKGQTVTLRCDPISGHDNLYWYRRVMGKEIKFLLHFVKESKQDESGMPNNRFLAERTGGTYSTLKVQPAELEDSGVYFCASSHTDTQYFGPGTRLTVL.

The sample holds a few counts of this clonotype. The chain recombines TRBV12-3 or TRBV12-4 with TRBJ1-2; D possibly corresponds to TRBD1 (6 bases). Trimming cost V 1 base and J 7 bases, with 16 bases left between them. There are 15 residues in the CDR3. CDR3 protein: CASSLVGASPGGYTF. The CDR3 DNA reads TGTGCCAGCAGTTTAGTGGGGGCGAGTCCTGGTGGCTACACCTTC.

This clonotype came up many times. This chain joins TRBV11-2 and TRBJ1-3, with 8 bases that match TRBD1. Per the germline V gene, CDR1 is SGHAT and CDR2 is FQNNGV. The V segment lost 1 base and the J segment 0 bases; nucleotides outside the gene matches: 8. The CDR3 length is 18 residues. The CDR3 DNA reads as TGTGCCAGCAGCTTAGTCCAGGGGGCTCCTTCCTCTGGAAACACCATATATTTT. Its translation: CASSLVQGAPSSGNTIYF.

This clonotype was picked up many times. This chain connects TRBV12-3 or TRBV12-4 to TRBJ1-5; 7 nucleotides align to TRBD1. Unmatched junction bases numbered 3, after V lost 7 bases and J lost 3 bases. The CDR3 has 13 amino acids. The CDR3 nucleotides are TGTGCCAGCAAGGGACAGCCCAATCAGCCCCAGCATTTT. Amino acid sequence: CASKGQPNQPQHF.

This clonotype showed up many times. The chain is built from TRBV15 and TRBJ1-2; D is ambiguous. The V and J ends lost 3 bases and 8 bases respectively, with 13 bases between them. This CDR3 is 13 amino acids long. The germline gives CDR1 LNHNV, CDR2 YYDKDF (reference sequence). The CDR3 loop reads CATSRLGRLGYTF. The CDR3 DNA is TGTGCCACCAGCAGGCTTGGACGGCTCGGCTACACCTTC.

This clonotype showed up many times. The chain couples TRBV6-2 or TRBV6-3 to TRBJ1-1, with D unclear. Germline CDR1 reads MNHEY; CDR2 reads SVGEGT. Trimming took off 2 bases at V and 4 bases at J, with 11 bases between the two ends. There are 14 residues in the CDR3. This CDR3 is CASSYGVAATEAFF. CDR3 nucleotide sequence: TGTGCCAGCAGTTACGGTGTTGCGGCCACTGAAGCTTTCTTT.

This clonotype was seen at least ten times. The V gene is TRBV20-1, the J gene TRBJ1-1, with 10 bases lining up with TRBD1. The germline gives CDR1 DFQATT, CDR2 SNEGSKA (reference sequence). This CDR3 has 12 amino acids. The V gene end was trimmed by 7 bases and the J gene end by 3 bases; junction bases not matched to a gene: 2. The CDR3 spells CSVGQGDTEAFF. The CDR3 bases are TGCAGTGTAGGACAGGGGGACACTGAAGCTTTCTTT.

Turning to this clonotype: A read error is possible here, since a much larger clone lies one base away. This chain uses TRBV12-3 or TRBV12-4 with TRBJ1-5, with D unresolved. The germline V and J ends were trimmed by 5 bases and 11 bases, with 19 bases remaining between them. This CDR3 has 14 residues. CDR3 coding DNA: TGTGCCAGCAGTCCTACGACTGGGAGAGGGTCCCAGCATTTT. Translation: CASSPTTGRGSQHF.

This clonotype was seen ten or more times. A read error may be the cause here, since a much bigger clone is one base away. The V gene is TRBV7-3, the J gene TRBJ2-6, with D unresolved. The germline V gene encodes CDR1 SGHTA and CDR2 FQGTGA. This CDR3 is built from 13 residues. The ends were cut back, 5 bases at V and 0 bases at J, with 2 bases in the middle. The CDR3 sequence is CASSASGANVLTF. DNA of the CDR3: TGTGCCAGCAGCGCCTCTGGGGCCAACGTCCTGACTTTC.

This clonotype was recorded at least ten times. This sequence joins TRBV28 and TRBJ1-2; no firm D call. Trimming took off 1 base at V and 0 bases at J, with 15 bases between the two ends. Germline CDR1 reads MDHEN; CDR2 reads SYDVKM. The CDR3 consists of 17 residues. The CDR3 reads CASSLFPVGSANYGYTF. As DNA, the CDR3 is TGTGCCAGCAGTTTATTCCCCGTGGGGAGTGCTAACTATGGCTACACCTTC.

This clonotype has a handful of counts. V is TRBV6-2 or TRBV6-3 and J is TRBJ1-1; 9 bases align to TRBD1. The length of the CDR3 is 16 residues. Germline-derived CDR1 and CDR2 are MNHEY and SVGEGT. V lost 2 bases and J lost 3; bases outside the gene matches: 7. The CDR3 DNA reads as TGTGCCAGCAGTTACGGGAGCGGACAGGGGTACACTGAAGCTTTCTTT. Translated, it gives CASSYGSGQGYTEAFF.

This clonotype has a count of ten or more. This chain joins TRBV27 and TRBJ1-2, with 10 bases identical to TRBD1. Germline CDR1 MNHEY, CDR2 SMNVEV (reference sequence). CDR3 length equals 17 residues. The J segment lost 0 bases and the V segment lost 5 bases, leaving 9 bases of the junction unmatched. In DNA, the CDR3 is TGTGCCAGCAGTCGGAAGGGACAGGGGCTCTCTAACTATGGCTACACCTTC. Its protein is CASSRKGQGLSNYGYTF.

In its sample, this clonotype was seen many times. The rearrangement uses TRBV28 and TRBJ2-5; TRBD1 agrees at 10 bases. V gave up 4 bases and J gave up 5 bases; unmatched junction bases: 7. This CDR3 is 15 amino acids long. The V gene's germline CDR1 is MDHEN and CDR2 SYDVKM. CDR3: CASSSPLGQGETQYF. CDR3 DNA: TGTGCCAGCAGTTCTCCCTTGGGACAGGGGGAGACCCAGTACTTC.

Many counts were recorded for this clonotype. V gene TRBV20-1 combines with J gene TRBJ1-6, with D tentatively TRBD1 (5 bases). The CDR3 sequence is 14 residues long. In germline, CDR1 is DFQATT, CDR2 SNEGSKA (reference sequence). V was cut by 5 bases and J by 7 bases, with 15 bases left in between. The CDR3 sequence is CSAPPGHTNSPLHF. Written as DNA, the CDR3 is TGCAGTGCTCCTCCTGGACACACCAATTCACCCCTCCACTTT.

This clonotype was counted ten times or more. The chain carries TRBV19 and TRBJ2-7; D may be TRBD2 (6 bases). CDR1 and CDR2 from the germline V gene are LNHDA and SQIVND (reference sequence). Trimming removed 1 base at V and 1 base at J, with 26 bases between. This CDR3 has 20 residues. The CDR3 sequence: CASSIVLVLSSLARSYEQYF. The CDR3 DNA follows: TGTGCCAGTAGTATAGTTCTCGTCCTATCGTCTCTAGCGAGGTCCTACGAGCAGTACTTC. The whole variable domain, filled in from reference TRBV19 and TRBJ2-7, reads DGGITQSPKYLFRKEGQNVTLSCEQNLNHDAMYWYRQDPGQGLRLIYYSQIVNDFQKGDIAEGYSVSREKKESFPLTVTSAQKNPTAFYLCASSIVLVLSSLARSYEQYFGPGTRLTVT.

Remarks on this clonotype: Sequence at one end of the junction differs from germline and may be a read error. The V call is TRBV6-5, the J call TRBJ2-7; 8 bases match TRBD2. The germline V gene has CDR1 MNHEY and CDR2 SVGAGI. This CDR3 is built from 15 residues. CDR3 sequence: CGSSYSSTSVYEQYF. The CDR3 DNA reads TGTGGCAGCAGTTACTCGTCGACTAGCGTCTACGAGCAGTACTTC.

This clonotype has at least ten counts. The V and J genes are TRBV7-8 and TRBJ2-7, with 7 nucleotides matching TRBD2. Germline CDR1 reads SGHVS; CDR2 reads FQNEAQ. Unmatched junction bases numbered 9, after V lost 2 bases and J lost 5 bases. The CDR3 has 15 amino acids. CDR3 in amino acids: CASSLRSGIRDEQYF. In DNA, the CDR3 is TGTGCCAGCAGCTTACGGAGCGGGATAAGAGACGAGCAGTACTTC.

This clonotype was seen many times. This chain links TRBV10-3 with TRBJ2-4; possibly TRBD1 for D (5 bases). From germline, CDR1 is ENHRY and CDR2 SYGVKD. V lost 3 bases and J lost 5, with 11 bases in between. CDR3 size: 14 residues. CDR3 region: CAISELAGQNIQYF. Here the CDR3 DNA reads TGTGCCATCAGTGAATTGGCAGGGCAAAACATTCAGTACTTC.

This clonotype was recorded at least ten times. The chain has TRBV10-3 and TRBJ1-5; D is undetermined. Germline V gene data show CDR1 as ENHRY and CDR2 as SYGVKD. The V and J ends lost 7 bases and 4 bases respectively, with 11 bases between them. This CDR3 is 13 amino acids long. The CDR3 loop is CAITEGGNQPQHF. CDR3 DNA sequence: TGTGCCATCACCGAGGGTGGTAATCAGCCCCAGCATTTT.

Many counts were recorded for this clonotype. The V and J genes are TRBV5-1 and TRBJ1-1; unclear D gene. The CDR3 spans 15 residues. V lost 0 bases and J 1 base, leaving 10 bases between the germline ends. CDR1 is SGHRS, CDR2 YFSETQ, per germline. The CDR3 DNA reads TGCGCCAGCAGCTTGGCTCTCGACCAGAACACTGAAGCTTTCTTT. This encodes CASSLALDQNTEAFF.

The chain couples TRBV27 to TRBJ1-1; no firm D call. The V gene's germline CDR1 is MNHEY and CDR2 SMNVEV (reference sequence). Trimming removed 6 bases from V and 0 bases from J, with 17 bases in between. The CDR3 has 16 amino acids. CDR3 amino acids: CASSPSLVRMNTEAFF. CDR3 DNA sequence: TGTGCCAGCAGCCCCTCCTTGGTCAGGATGAACACTGAAGCTTTCTTT.

This clonotype was seen at least ten times. The chain carries TRBV7-8 and TRBJ2-7, with no clear D. The CDR3 has 14 amino acids. V lost 0 bases and J 2 bases, leaving 8 bases between the germline ends. Germline CDR1 is SGHVS and CDR2 is FQNEAQ. CDR3 in amino acids: CASSLALMAYEQYF. CDR3 sequence (DNA): TGTGCCAGCAGCTTAGCGCTCATGGCCTACGAGCAGTACTTC.

Ten or more counts support this clonotype. This chain uses TRBV6-5 with TRBJ1-6, with TRBD1 as a possible D gene (5 bases). The CDR3 extends over 19 amino acids. The V gene's germline CDR1 is MNHEY and CDR2 SVGAGI. Trimming removed 4 bases at V and 13 bases at J, with 32 bases between. The CDR3 loop is CASSSDPGTAKILLWPLHF. CDR3 coding DNA: TGTGCCAGCAGTTCCGACCCCGGGACGGCCAAAATTCTCCTTTGGCCCCTCCACTTT.

This clonotype was detected ten times or more. The chain joins TRBV30 to TRBJ1-3; no reliable D call. V lost 7 bases, J lost 0 bases, and 7 bases lay in between. The CDR3 covers 12 residues. Germline CDR1 is GTSNPN and CDR2 is SVGIG (reference sequence). CDR3 loop: CASEDSGNTIYF. CDR3 nucleotide sequence: TGTGCCTCGGAAGACTCTGGAAACACCATATATTTT.